Reported below is one T cell receptor beta chain. Its antigen is as yet unknown. The time point here: blood at routine non-recurrence follow-up after resection. No cells were sorted before sequencing. The whole RNA sequenced was extracted from tumor, nontumor lung or frozen PBMC. The germline V and J ends were trimmed by 4 bases and 8 bases, with 11 bases remaining between them. Germline CDR1 is MNHEY and CDR2 is SVGAGI. CDR3 length: 13 residues. This sample is part of a study of spatial heterogeneity in lung cancer. As for the study in general: PBMC samples from follow-up, where available, were sequenced a median of roughly 2 years after resection. Sequences of the beta chain were consistently detected in greater numbers than alpha-chain sequences. General observations from the study: Blood contained ubiquitous expanded tumor TCRs more at resection than at follow-up.

TCRdb itself ran the 5' RACE reads through MiXCR, one entry per CDR3 protein. The sample holds 60,000 to 85,000 distinct CDR3 sequences; approximately 8.9% are singletons and the top ten take approximately 2%. The sequences come from PBMCs, collected at follow-up. V and J are TRBV6-5 and TRBJ2-2; D gene uncertain. The TCR originated in a female donor with early-stage non-small cell lung cancer. The DNA for the CDR3 is TGTGCCAGCAGTTTCGGAGATAAAGGGGAGCTGTTTTTT. As protein: CASSFGDKGELFF.